This TCR beta chain was recorded in a study of cytotoxic CD8 clonotypes in ibrutinib-treated CLL. Study overall: Among the samples, the mean was around 260,000 productive templates and roughly 94,000 productive rearrangements. Study-wide points: Among the clonotypes, public ones were uncommon and contracted or held stable on treatment. Investigators sampled sustained-remission and progressing patients at differing times.

As to this clone: Antigen: not known.

Assay: immunoSEQ multiplex PCR; the TCRdb copy retains only in-frame clones and omits some. The table includes 130,000 to 150,000 clones, 79% detected once. This CDR3 comprises 14 residues. The germline CDR1 and CDR2 sequences are SGHDN and FVKESK. The V end lost 4 bases, the J end lost 6 bases, and 16 bases lay between the germline ends. The source is a human donor with chronic lymphocytic leukemia. The chain uses TRBV14 and TRBJ2-7; no definite D call. Specimen: PBMCs, collected after 12 months of ibrutinib treatment. CDR3 DNA sequence: TGTGCCAGCAGCCGACTGTCATTATTTGCCGAGCAGTACTTC. This codes for CASSRLSLFAEQYF. The full variable domain, completed using reference TRBV14 and TRBJ2-7, is EAGVTQFPSHSVIEKGQTVTLRCDPISGHDNLYWYRRVMGKEIKFLLHFVKESKQDESGMPNNRFLAERTGGTYSTLKVQPAELEDSGVYFCASSRLSLFAEQYFGPGTRLTVT.